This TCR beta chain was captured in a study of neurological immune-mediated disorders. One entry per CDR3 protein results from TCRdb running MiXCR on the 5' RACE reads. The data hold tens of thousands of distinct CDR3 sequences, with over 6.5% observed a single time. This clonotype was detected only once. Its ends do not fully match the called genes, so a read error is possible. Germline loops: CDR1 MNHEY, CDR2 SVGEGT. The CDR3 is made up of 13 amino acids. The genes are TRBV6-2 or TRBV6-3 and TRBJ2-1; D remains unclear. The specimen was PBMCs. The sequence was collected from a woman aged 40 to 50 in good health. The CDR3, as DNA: TGTGTCAGCAGTTACAGACCAGAGTATGAGCAGTTCTTC. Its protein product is CVSSYRPEYEQFF.